The 25 T cell receptor beta chains reported below all come from one sample, sequenced in a study of T cell changes during pregnancy in multiple sclerosis. TCRdb keeps only in-frame clones here, not all; method: immunoSEQ multiplex PCR. The table has some 40,000 clones, over 90% seen once. The sample was CD4+ T cells from peripheral blood mononuclear cells, taken in the second trimester of pregnancy. The receptors shown here come from a female donor with multiple sclerosis, enrolled in a pregnancy study.

As DNA, the CDR3 is TGTGCCAGCAGCTTACAATTGCGGGGCTCCTACGAGCAGTACTTC. It translates to CASSLQLRGSYEQYF. The V call is TRBV7-2, the J call TRBJ2-7, with D maybe TRBD2 (6 bases). The CDR3 is 15 residues long. The germline V gene encodes CDR1 SGHTA and CDR2 FQGNSA. V lost 2 bases, J lost 0 bases, and 11 bases lay in between.

This chain links TRBV7-9 with TRBJ2-7; 9 positions match TRBD2. CDR3 size: 15 residues. The trim removed 5 bases at V and 3 bases at J, leaving 8 bases unmatched. The V gene's germline CDR1 is SEHNR and CDR2 FQNEAQ (reference sequence). CDR3 nucleotide sequence: TGTGCCAGCAGCCGCACCACTAGCGGGCTCTACGAGCAGTACTTC. This sequence encodes CASSRTTSGLYEQYF. Drawing the rest from reference TRBV7-9 and TRBJ2-7, the complete variable domain is DTGVSQNPRHKITKRGQNVTFRCDPISEHNRLYWYRQTLGQGPEFLTYFQNEAQLEKSRLLSDRFSAERPKGSFSTLEIQRTEQGDSAMYLCASSRTTSGLYEQYFGPGTRLTVT.

This chain connects TRBV5-4 to TRBJ2-2, with 10 bases fitting TRBD2. After removal of 2 bases from V and 0 bases from J, the junction contained 10 bases not matched to a gene. This CDR3 has 19 amino acids. Germline assignment: CDR1 SGHNT and CDR2 YYREEE (reference sequence). The CDR3 loop is CASSFGPTSGPANTGELFF. The DNA for the CDR3 is TGTGCCAGCAGCTTTGGGCCGACTAGCGGGCCGGCGAACACCGGGGAGCTGTTTTTT.

The J gene is TRBJ1-5, the V gene TRBV29-1; D gene unclear. CDR1 is SQVTM, CDR2 ANQGSEA, per germline. This CDR3 is 13 amino acids long. V was pared by 6 bases and J by 3 bases, with 12 bases between. The CDR3 spells CSVGRDYNQPQHF. The CDR3 DNA reads TGCAGCGTGGGCCGGGATTACAATCAGCCCCAGCATTTT.

The chain uses TRBV7-2 and TRBJ2-6; weak D call: TRBD2 (5 bases). This CDR3 contains 16 residues. CDR1 is SGHTA and CDR2 is FQGNSA in the germline V gene. Trimming pared 1 base from V and 4 bases from J, leaving 11 bases between. CDR3 DNA sequence: TGTGCCAGCAGCTTAGTCTTGGACTCGGGGGCCAACGTCCTGACTTTC. Amino acids: CASSLVLDSGANVLTF.

The rearrangement joins TRBV11-3 to TRBJ2-3; TRBD2 aligns across 7 bases. This CDR3 contains 17 residues. J gave up 5 bases and V 1 base, and 12 bases lay outside the gene matches. Germline-derived CDR1 and CDR2 are SGHNT and YENEEA. The CDR3 region is CASSLGAGQRGGDTQYF. As DNA, the CDR3 is TGTGCCAGCAGCTTAGGAGCCGGCCAGCGGGGTGGAGATACGCAGTATTTT. The variable domain in full, with the rest retrieved from reference TRBV11-3 and TRBJ2-3, is EAGVVQSPRYKIIEKKQPVAFWCNPISGHNTLYWYLQNLGQGPELLIRYENEEAVDDSQLPKDRFSAERLKGVDSTLKIQPAELGDSAVYLCASSLGAGQRGGDTQYFGPGTRLTVL.

The CDR3 loop is CASSSWDRGTYGYTF. The CDR3 DNA sequence: TGTGCCAGCAGTTCCTGGGACAGGGGGACTTATGGCTACACCTTC. This chain uses TRBV27 with TRBJ1-2, with 11 positions matching TRBD1. V shed 4 bases and J 5 bases; nucleotides not matched to a gene: 6. Germline-derived CDR1 and CDR2 are MNHEY and SMNVEV (reference sequence). The CDR3 runs 15 residues.

The chain uses TRBV7-2 and TRBJ1-5; a weak D match, TRBD1 (5 bases). V shed 6 bases and J shed 3 bases, with 12 bases lying between them. This CDR3 is 14 amino acids long. Germline CDR1 and CDR2: SGHTA and FQGNSA. In DNA form, the CDR3 reads TGTGCCAGCAGTTTCGACAGTCACAATCAGCCCCAGCATTTT. The encoded protein is CASSFDSHNQPQHF.

The chain couples TRBV19 to TRBJ1-3; D remains unclear. This CDR3 region has 14 residues. The germline V gene encodes CDR1 LNHDA and CDR2 SQIVND (reference sequence). Trimming stripped 9 bases from V and 0 bases from J, with 12 bases between. The CDR3 DNA follows: TGTGCCAGCCGAACACAAAGCTCTGGAAACACCATATATTTT. This translates into CASRTQSSGNTIYF.

The V gene is TRBV5-6, the J gene TRBJ2-2, with TRBD1 identical over 8 bases. The germline V gene encodes CDR1 SGHDT and CDR2 YYEEEE. J lost 5 bases, V lost 2 bases, and 8 bases had no gene match. The CDR3 is 16 amino acids. CDR3 in amino acids: CASSFRDRIITGELFF. Written as DNA, the CDR3 is TGTGCCAGCAGCTTTCGGGACAGGATAATAACCGGGGAGCTGTTTTTT.

The V call is TRBV7-8, the J call TRBJ1-4; weak D call: TRBD1 (6 bases). V dropped 6 bases and J dropped 3 bases, with 17 bases sitting between them. The CDR3 covers 16 residues. The germline V gene has CDR1 SGHVS and CDR2 FQNEAQ. The CDR3 loop is CASRGSVGAANEKLFF. CDR3 nucleotide sequence: TGTGCCAGCAGGGGGTCCGTGGGGGCGGCTAATGAAAAACTGTTTTTT.

This clone was detected a few times. V gene TRBV7-2 combines with J gene TRBJ1-1; 8 bases map to TRBD1. Germline loops: CDR1 SGHTA, CDR2 FQGNSA. The trim removed 5 bases at V and 10 bases at J, leaving 6 bases unmatched. The CDR3 consists of 12 residues. The CDR3 region has the DNA TGTGCCAGCAGCCCGGACAGGGTGAGAGCTTTCTTT. Amino acid sequence: CASSPDRVRAFF.

This chain connects TRBV7-2 to TRBJ1-5, with D perhaps TRBD1 (5 bases). Germline CDR1 reads SGHTA; CDR2 reads FQGNSA. V lost 3 bases, J lost 7 bases, and 16 bases lay in between. This CDR3 contains 15 residues. This CDR3 is CASSFVSGAGQPQHF. The DNA of the CDR3 is TGTGCCAGCAGCTTCGTAAGTGGAGCAGGGCAGCCCCAGCATTTT.

This clone was observed once. The chain carries TRBV18 and TRBJ2-1, with TRBD2 matching 7 bases. Germline CDR1 KGHSH, CDR2 LQKENI. The CDR3 totals 17 residues. V shed 5 bases, J shed 2 bases, and the junction held 12 bases outside the gene matches. The CDR3, as DNA: TGTGCCAGCTCAGTGCTTGGCGGGAGCTCCACCTACAATGAGCAGTTCTTC. The encoded protein is CASSVLGGSSTYNEQFF.

The sample holds one count of this clone. This chain uses TRBV20-1 with TRBJ2-3; no reliable D call. Trimming stripped 5 bases from V and 1 base from J, with 4 bases between. The CDR3 contains 11 residues. Germline V lookup: CDR1 DFQATT, CDR2 SNEGSKA (reference sequence). The CDR3 spells CSALGTDTQYF. The DNA of the CDR3 is TGCAGTGCTCTCGGCACAGATACGCAGTATTTT.

The chain links TRBV11-2 to TRBJ1-1; 11 nucleotides agree with TRBD1. Germline V gene lookup returns CDR1 SGHAT and CDR2 FQNNGV. With 5 bases clipped from V and 4 bases from J, the junction kept 9 bases outside the gene matches. This CDR3 is built from 16 residues. The CDR3: CASSPRTGGNFTEAFF. CDR3 coding DNA: TGTGCCAGCAGCCCCCGGACAGGGGGCAATTTCACTGAAGCTTTCTTT. Full variable domain (outside the CDR3, taken from reference TRBV11-2 and TRBJ1-1): EAGVAQSPRYKIIEKRQSVAFWCNPISGHATLYWYQQILGQGPKLLIQFQNNGVVDDSQLPKDRFSAERLKGVDSTLKIQPAKLEDSAVYLCASSPRTGGNFTEAFFGQGTRLTVV.

Comments on this clone: A read error may produce the germline difference seen at one junction end. The chain couples TRBV11-2 to TRBJ2-6; D not resolved. The CDR3 is made up of 18 amino acids. Looked up from germline, CDR1 is SGHAT and CDR2 is FQNNGV. The CDR3 here is CASRLDVSAPSGANVLTF. The CDR3 DNA sequence: TGTGCCAGCAGATTAGATGTATCTGCGCCCTCTGGGGCCAACGTCCTGACTTTC.

V gene TRBV2 combines with J gene TRBJ1-1; the D is unclear. The CDR3 has 13 amino acids. Looked up from germline, CDR1 is SNHLY and CDR2 is FYNNEI. The V and J ends lost 1 base and 3 bases respectively, with 6 bases between them. Written as DNA, the CDR3 is TGTGCCAGCAGTGAAGGCAGGTACACTGAAGCTTTCTTT. This encodes CASSEGRYTEAFF.

In DNA, the CDR3 is TGTGCCAGCAGCGTAGCTCCCGGCGGGGGCTCGGGTTCCTCCTACAATGAGCAGTTCTTC. It codes for CASSVAPGGGSGSSYNEQFF. V usage is TRBV9 and J usage is TRBJ2-1; maybe TRBD2 (7 bases). V lost 0 bases, J lost 0 bases, and 22 bases lay in between. The CDR3 runs 20 residues. Germline V gene sequence: CDR1 SGDLS, CDR2 YYNGEE. The full variable domain, with the rest looked up from reference TRBV9 and TRBJ2-1, is DSGVTQTPKHLITATGQRVTLRCSPRSGDLSVYWYQQSLDQGLQFLIQYYNGEERAKGNILERFSAQQFPDLHSELNLSSLELGDSALYFCASSVAPGGGSGSSYNEQFFGPGTRLTVL.

The V and J genes are TRBV2 and TRBJ2-5; TRBD2 matches 8 bases. The germline V gene has CDR1 SNHLY and CDR2 FYNNEI. The CDR3 is 13 amino acids. The ends lost 6 bases at V and 1 base at J; junction bases unmatched: 1. The CDR3 DNA is TGTGCCAGCAGGACTAGCGCCCAAGAGACCCAGTACTTC. This gives the protein CASRTSAQETQYF.

This rearrangement joins TRBV29-1 to TRBJ1-1; no clear D gene. CDR1 is SQVTM, CDR2 ANQGSEA, per germline. V was pared by 7 bases and J by 3 bases, with 15 bases between. This CDR3 is built from 13 residues. Here the CDR3 reads CSADWSPDTEAFF. The CDR3 coding sequence is TGCAGCGCTGACTGGAGCCCGGACACTGAAGCTTTCTTT.

The genes are TRBV6-5 and TRBJ2-5; 8 positions match TRBD2. The ends lost 11 bases at V and 6 bases at J; junction bases unmatched: 8. The CDR3 totals 12 residues. Per germline, CDR1 MNHEY and CDR2 SVGAGI. DNA for the CDR3: TGTGCCGGCGGACGGGAGGGGAAGACCCAGTACTTC. Protein sequence: CAGGREGKTQYF.

The chain links TRBV5-8 to TRBJ1-6, with 8 nucleotides matching TRBD1. J gave up 15 bases and V 0 bases, and 14 bases lay outside the gene matches. The CDR3 spans 16 residues. Looked up from germline, CDR1 is SGHTS and CDR2 is YDEGEE. CDR3 DNA sequence: TGTGCCAGCAGCTTGGGGACAGGGAGTTTCCCCTCGCGCCTCCACTTT. Its protein is CASSLGTGSFPSRLHF. Based on the CDR3 plus reference TRBV5-8 and TRBJ1-6, the full variable domain is EAGVTQSPTHLIKTRGQQATLRCSPISGHTSVYWYQQALGLGLQFLLWYDEGEERNRGNFPPRFSGRQFPNYSSELNVNALELEDSALYLCASSLGTGSFPSRLHFGNGTRLTVT.

CDR3 coding DNA: TGTGCCAGCAGCTTAGGGGGGGTAACTGAAGCTTTCTTT. Translating gives CASSLGGVTEAFF. The chain is built from TRBV7-6 and TRBJ1-1; D might be TRBD1 (5 bases). Germline CDR1 reads SGHVS; CDR2 reads FNYEAQ. The CDR3 is made up of 13 amino acids. With 1 base removed from V and 5 bases from J, the gap between germline ends came to 8 bases.

The V gene is TRBV19, the J gene TRBJ1-1; TRBD1 matches at 8 bases. V gave up 1 base and J gave up 4 bases; unmatched junction bases: 5. The length of the CDR3 is 15 residues. CDR1 is LNHDA and CDR2 is SQIVND in the germline V gene (reference sequence). CDR3 protein: CASSIGTGFGTEAFF. In DNA form, the CDR3 reads TGTGCCAGTAGTATAGGGACAGGGTTTGGCACTGAAGCTTTCTTT.